Listed below are T cell receptor beta chains from one sample, sequenced in a study of cytomegalovirus exposure and HLA in healthy donors. TCRdb's copy holds only in-frame clones and misses some; the assay was immunoSEQ multiplex PCR. The repertoire holds approximately 210,000 clones, with around 75% as singletons. Source material: PBMCs. All receptors come from a woman between 50 and 59 years old in good health and CMV-seronegative. The CDR3 runs from the conserved cysteine through the conserved F or W. D genes are given only for firm matches. Some rows mark clone size as missing; the rest say once, few, many or name a class of expanded clone.

>TRBV9|TRBD2|NA|TRBJ2-1
CASSPQGGSWGNEQFF
TGTGCCAGCAGCCCCCAGGGAGGGAGTTGGGGAAATGAGCAGTTCTTC
>TRBV19|NA|once|TRBJ1-6
CATKGNRRSPLHF
TGTGCCACCAAGGGGAACAGGAGATCACCCCTCCACTTT
>TRBV7-6|NA|NA|TRBJ1-2
CASSLQDGQSYGYTF
TGTGCCAGCAGCTTACAGGACGGACAGAGCTATGGCTACACCTTC
>TRBV7-2|NA|NA|TRBJ1-2
CASSTTSGYGYTF
TGTGCCAGCAGCACGACAAGCGGGTATGGCTACACCTTC
>TRBV5-8|NA|once|TRBJ2-2
CASSLLLVLSGELFF
TGTGCCAGCAGCTTGCTCCTAGTCTTGTCCGGGGAGCTGTTTTTT
>TRBV5-4|NA|NA|TRBJ2-7
CASSLDYAYEQYF
TGTGCCAGCAGCTTGGACTACGCCTACGAGCAGTACTTC
>TRBV1|NA|NA|TRBJ2-1
CTSSQEIVLAGDRSEQFF
TGCACCAGCAGCCAAGAGATAGTCCTGGCGGGAGATCGCAGTGAGCAGTTCTTC
>TRBV4-1|NA|few|TRBJ1-2
CASSQLWGQIYGYTF
TGCGCCAGCAGCCAGCTTTGGGGCCAAATCTATGGCTACACCTTC
>TRBV6-1|TRBD1|NA|TRBJ1-5
CASSVAAGGYPDQPQHF
TGTGCCAGCAGTGTGGCGGCAGGGGGGTATCCCGATCAGCCCCAGCATTTT
>TRBV5-4|TRBD1|once|TRBJ2-7
CASSLGQGREQYF
TGTGCCAGCAGCTTGGGACAGGGGCGCGAGCAGTACTTC
>TRBV7-6|TRBD1|NA|TRBJ2-4
CASSPGTDANIQYF
TGTGCCAGCAGCCCCGGGACAGACGCGAACATTCAGTACTTC
>TRBV11-3|TRBD1|NA|TRBJ2-3
CASSSRTGGTDTQYF
TGTGCCAGCAGCTCCCGGACAGGGGGCACAGATACGCAGTATTTT
>TRBV15|TRBD1|NA|TRBJ2-5
CATSRPILRTGETQYF
TGTGCCACCAGCAGGCCGATACTCAGGACAGGCGAGACCCAGTACTTC
>TRBV11-1|TRBD2|once|TRBJ2-7
CASRQARAGAAEQYF
TGTGCCAGCAGACAGGCGAGGGCGGGAGCGGCCGAGCAGTACTTC
>TRBV29-1|NA|NA|TRBJ2-5
CSVEGRGRETQYF
TGCAGCGTTGAAGGCAGGGGCAGGGAGACCCAGTACTTC